The source of this T cell receptor beta chain is a study of sequential checkpoint blockade in melanoma (dated 2019 in TCRdb). In terms of the full investigation: Patients were assigned by 1:1 randomization to either first-line nivolumab followed by ipilimumab (arm A) or ipilimumab followed by nivolumab (arm B). DNA from roughly 91 pretreatment melanoma tumor samples underwent TCRbeta immunosequencing. About 80% of the matched tumor biopsy pairs taken before and after treatment were from the same lesion. Both trial sequences were followed by maintenance nivolumab. Fewer than 25 patients had matched tumor biopsies taken before treatment and at week 13, after single-agent nivolumab (arm A) or ipilimumab (arm B).

A note on this clone: No cognate antigen has been identified for it. Base qualities are not at hand, and no much larger clone is one base apart.

The sample's treatment or condition, from its label and the paper: randomized to nivolumab then ipilimumab (arm A) or the reverse (arm B). No trial patient had received prior DNA-damaging chemotherapy. The samples were obtained from melanoma patients enrolled in CheckMate 064, an open-label, randomized phase II trial testing sequential checkpoint blockade. Genomic DNA from formalin-fixed paraffin-embedded (FFPE) tissue samples served as the input for tumor TCR sequencing. What the authors observed across the whole study: Among patients in arm A, the nivolumab-first arm, pretreatment tumor TIL clonality was associated with response (P = .04). Small sample sizes and reduced statistical power limited the within-arm analyses of tumor T-cell fraction. The model for predicting response that combines TCR metrics with mutation burden needs to be validated in larger, independent patient cohorts. Tumor T-cell fraction and clonality were correlated with PD-L1 staining and CD8+ T-cell counts, but not with mutational load. Clinical benefit was about 30 times more likely to be achieved by patients whose tumor T-cell fraction and clonality increased by week 13.

The immunoSEQ Assay was used to immunosequence TCRbeta CDR3 regions from genomic DNA. Genomic DNA was amplified by bias-controlled multiplex PCR before high-throughput sequencing. As for the authors' bioinformatics: To quantify the absolute abundance of each unique TCRbeta CDR3 region, the sequences were collapsed and filtered. Clonality, defined as 1 minus Pielou's evenness, was calculated using productive rearrangements only. Tumor T-cell fraction was calculated by normalizing TCRbeta template counts to the amount of usable DNA, which was estimated from several housekeeping genes. Clones with significantly greater frequencies in on-treatment versus baseline samples were identified using a previously published method. TCRdb carries this immuneACCESS record with in-frame sequences only. Its versions omit some clonotypes, under half of them owing to an unresolved V gene in the studies checked, with the rest unexplained. The V and J calls and the clone size are those of that table, but D and trimming were determined from the DNA. Within this sample are under 15,000 clones, with roughly 21% of them counted one time only. Of the sample, approximately 6.5% falls within the top ten clones.

V is cut by 0 bases and J by 8 bases, and the space between the germline ends is 16 bases. CDR3 length: 15 amino acids, cysteine to phenylalanine. Only the CDR3 portion is preserved as DNA: 45 bases, with reading frame beginning at the first base. Reading the germline V gene (reference sequence) gives CDR1 LNHDA and CDR2 SQIVND. The sequence was obtained from a human donor with melanoma. Recombination linked TRBV19 to TRBJ1-2; a tentative D match to TRBD1 spans 6 bases. The sample in question was tumor tissue (inferred from file names), obtained from a patient given nivolumab and ipilimumab in sequence. The CDR3 is CASSIDGGRAGGYTF. The DNA is as follows: TGTGCCAGTAGTATAGATGGGGGCCGAGCAGGGGGCTACACCTTC.